The clone carrying this T cell receptor (beta chain) was seen a few times. The data were obtained in a study of T cells after yellow fever vaccination. MiXCR, run by TCRdb on the 5' RACE reads, gives a single entry per CDR3 protein. The sample contains 300,000 to 400,000 distinct CDR3 sequences, about 10% of which appear only once. CDR1 is SGHRS and CDR2 is YFSETQ in the germline V gene. This CDR3 is built from 15 residues. J lost 9 bases, V lost 0 bases, and 6 bases had no gene match. Source: CD4+ T cells sorted from PBMCs, taken 45 days after the yellow fever booster vaccination. This chain joins TRBV5-1 and TRBJ1-6, with 7 bases aligning to TRBD1. This receptor was identified in a man aged 18 to 35 who received the YFV17D yellow fever vaccine. In DNA, the CDR3 is TGCGCCAGCAGCTTGGGCCAGGGGGACGGTTCACCCCTCCACTTT. This sequence encodes CASSLGQGDGSPLHF.